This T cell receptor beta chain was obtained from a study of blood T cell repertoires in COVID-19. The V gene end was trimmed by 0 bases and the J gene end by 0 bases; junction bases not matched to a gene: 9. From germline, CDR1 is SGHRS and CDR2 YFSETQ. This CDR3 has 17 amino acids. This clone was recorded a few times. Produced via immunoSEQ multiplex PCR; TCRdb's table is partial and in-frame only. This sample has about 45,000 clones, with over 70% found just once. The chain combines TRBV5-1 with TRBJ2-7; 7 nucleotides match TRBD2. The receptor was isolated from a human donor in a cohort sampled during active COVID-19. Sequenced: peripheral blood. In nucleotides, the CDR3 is TGCGCCAGCAGCTTGGCATCAGGGCTAGCGGCCTCCTACGAGCAGTACTTC. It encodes CASSLASGLAASYEQYF.